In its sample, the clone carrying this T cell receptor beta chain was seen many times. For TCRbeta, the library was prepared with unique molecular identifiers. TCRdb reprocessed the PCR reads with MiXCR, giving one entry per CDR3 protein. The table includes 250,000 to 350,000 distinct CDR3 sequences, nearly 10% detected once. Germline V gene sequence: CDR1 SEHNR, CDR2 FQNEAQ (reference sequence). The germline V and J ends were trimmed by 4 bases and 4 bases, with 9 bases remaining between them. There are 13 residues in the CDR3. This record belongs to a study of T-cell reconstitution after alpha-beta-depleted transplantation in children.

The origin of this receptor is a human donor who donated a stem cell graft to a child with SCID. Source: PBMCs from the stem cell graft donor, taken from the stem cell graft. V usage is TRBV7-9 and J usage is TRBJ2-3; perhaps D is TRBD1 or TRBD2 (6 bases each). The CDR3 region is CASSSRGPDTQYF. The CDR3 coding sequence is TGTGCCAGCAGCTCTCGGGGGCCAGATACGCAGTATTTT.